This T cell receptor beta chain appears in the sequencing data of a study of human T cells and chemical hapten exposure (dated by TCRdb to 2020 to 2022). A note on the overall study: For sensitization, 2% DPC in acetone was applied to a roughly 2 cm by roughly 2 cm area of upper inner arm skin. The study tracked peripheral blood TCR repertoire changes in vivo during primary and secondary sensitization to the hapten diphenylcyclopropenone (DPC) in alopecia patients. Patch testing on the upper back used Finn chambers containing 0.01% DPC, with scoring done after 6 days according to International Contact Dermatitis Research Group standards. Most of the patients in the cohort were female, and the cohort covered alopecia areata with under or over 50% scalp involvement, alopecia totalis and alopecia universalis. Roughly 30 alopecia patients provided blood for TCR sequencing at one to four time points (pre-sensitization, 2, 6 and 24 weeks). Patients additionally received weekly therapeutic DPC doses to the scalp throughout the roughly 25-week study period. Blood samples were taken from patients before sensitization (week 0) and at 2, 6 and about 24 weeks after DPC sensitization. Libraries were pooled for sequencing, and variation in per-sample TCR yields was attributed mainly to small differences in library volumes within the pool.

The time point label, read with the paper, signifies: pre-sensitization, week 0. The sample's treatment or condition label, decoded: therapeutic diphenylcyclopropenone sensitization with weekly scalp DPC. At every patch-test visit, the blood draw took place before the patch test was put on. To be eligible, patients had to be aged 18 to 70, diagnosed with alopecia and judged suitable for DPC therapy, while pregnant patients were excluded. Unfractionated whole blood was collected in Tempus Blood RNA tubes, and total RNA was extracted from that blood. A word on this clonotype: This receptor's antigen is unknown. Base qualities are missing; no much larger clone stands one base away.

The paper as a whole reports these results and caveats: All patients had alopecia, a presumed autoimmune disease, so their immune response might differ from that of healthy individuals. After repeated subsampling, the strength of the expansion versus patch-test correlation and the threshold at which it became significant changed. DPC sensitization did not change the number of TCRs with a frequency above 1 in 1000, and there was no evidence of changes in global repertoire structure. Patch test score was positively correlated with the number of PT1 expanded TCRs, with significance at thresholds 8, 16 and 32 but not at 4. Significantly more large CDR3 similarity clusters were formed by expanded TCRs than by pre-sensitization or healthy control sets, consistent with antigen-driven responses.

Preparation of the library involved RACE. Sequencing instrument: NextSeq 500. Library preparation attached unique molecular identifiers to individual cDNA molecules for quantitative, reproducible TCR counting. For every blood RNA sample, sequencing covered both the TCR alpha and TCR beta chains. As for the original processing: Samples had a median of around 92,000 TCRs, with a range from about 23,224 to 750,000. V, J and CDR3 annotation of the TCR reads was carried out using the Decombinator software suite. To make PS versus PT1 abundance plots, every sample was subsampled to the same number of TCRs (28,000). TCRs were defined as expanded if absent before sensitization and observed at least eight times at the 2-week time point. TCRdb redid the processing of the public reads, applying fastp at Q25 and MiXCR, and retained in-frame beta chains. One record per CDR3 amino acid sequence lists the most common genes and DNA. The V and J calls were not made by the authors but by TCRdb's processing. Recorded for this sample are about 380,000 distinct CDR3 sequences; 5.1% of them occurred a single time. The ten largest clones take up around 2.6% of the sample.

Material: whole blood, obtained in connection with sensitization to the hapten diphenylcyclopropenone (DPC). The clonotype originates from a woman in her forties or fifties with alopecia areata. Some clones in this sample may be carry-over from other donors' samples.

CDR3 loop: CASSGGGDYEQYF. In nucleotides, the sequence is TGTGCCAGCAGTGGGGGGGGCGACTACGAGCAGTACTTC. The sequence is built from TRBV27 and TRBJ2-7; the D segment could be TRBD2, given 7 matching bases. The CDR3, cysteine through phenylalanine, is 13 amino acids long. Only the CDR3 portion is preserved as DNA: 39 bases, with reading frame beginning at the first base. CDR1 and CDR2 (MNHEY, SMNVEV) derive from the germline V gene (reference sequence). Trimming removed 5 bases from V and 3 bases from J, leaving 11 bases between the germline ends.